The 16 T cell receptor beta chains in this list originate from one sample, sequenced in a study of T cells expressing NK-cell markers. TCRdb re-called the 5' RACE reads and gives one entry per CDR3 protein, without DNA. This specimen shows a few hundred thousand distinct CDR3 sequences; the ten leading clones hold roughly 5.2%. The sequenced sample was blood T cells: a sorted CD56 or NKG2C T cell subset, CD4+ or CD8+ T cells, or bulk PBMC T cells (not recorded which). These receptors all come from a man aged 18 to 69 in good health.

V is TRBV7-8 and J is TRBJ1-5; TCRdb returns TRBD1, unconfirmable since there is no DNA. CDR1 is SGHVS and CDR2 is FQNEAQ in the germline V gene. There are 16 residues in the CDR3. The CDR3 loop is CASSPRGGGSNQPQHF.

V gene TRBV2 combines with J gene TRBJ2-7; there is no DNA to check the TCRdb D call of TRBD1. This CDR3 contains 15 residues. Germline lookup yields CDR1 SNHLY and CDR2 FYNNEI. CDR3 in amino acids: CASSGEMTGNYEQYF.

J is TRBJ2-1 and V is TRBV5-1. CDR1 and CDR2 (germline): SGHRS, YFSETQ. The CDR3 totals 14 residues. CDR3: CASSLGFLGNEQFF.

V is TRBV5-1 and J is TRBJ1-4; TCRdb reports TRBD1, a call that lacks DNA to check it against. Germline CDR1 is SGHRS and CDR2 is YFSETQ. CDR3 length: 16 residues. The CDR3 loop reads CASSIGNRGNNEKLFF.

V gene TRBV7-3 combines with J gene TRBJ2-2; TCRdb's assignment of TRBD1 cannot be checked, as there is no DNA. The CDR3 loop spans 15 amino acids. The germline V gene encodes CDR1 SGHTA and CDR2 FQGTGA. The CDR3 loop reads CASSLGRGLGGELFF.

The CDR3 loop is CAISQDRPYEQYF. The chain couples TRBV10-3 to TRBJ2-7; the D call of TRBD1 rests on TCRdb alone, since no DNA is present to check it. Per germline, CDR1 ENHRY and CDR2 SYGVKD. This CDR3 contains 13 residues.

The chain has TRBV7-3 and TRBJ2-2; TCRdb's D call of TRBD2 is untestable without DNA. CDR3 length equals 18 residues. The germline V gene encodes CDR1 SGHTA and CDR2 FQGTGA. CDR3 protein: CASSLTPIGGGFAGELFF.

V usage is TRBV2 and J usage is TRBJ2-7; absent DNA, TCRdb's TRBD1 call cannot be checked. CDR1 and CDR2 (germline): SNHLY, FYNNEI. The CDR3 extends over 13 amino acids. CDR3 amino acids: CASRLDTYYEQYF.

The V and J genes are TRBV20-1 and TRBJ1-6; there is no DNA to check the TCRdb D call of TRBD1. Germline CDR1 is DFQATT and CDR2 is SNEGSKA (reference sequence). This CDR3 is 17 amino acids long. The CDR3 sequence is CSASPRGGQGDNSPLHF.

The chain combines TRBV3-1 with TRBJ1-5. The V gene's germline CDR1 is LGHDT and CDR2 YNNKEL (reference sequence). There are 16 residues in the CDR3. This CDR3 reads CASSPGGARYNQPQHF.

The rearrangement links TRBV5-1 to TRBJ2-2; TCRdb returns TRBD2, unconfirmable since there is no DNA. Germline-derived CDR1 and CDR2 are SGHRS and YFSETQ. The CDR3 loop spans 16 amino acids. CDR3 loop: CASSVLAGGQTGELFF. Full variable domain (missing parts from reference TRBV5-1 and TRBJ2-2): KAGVTQTPRYLIKTRGQQVTLSCSPISGHRSVSWYQQTPGQGLQFLFEYFSETQRNKGNFPGRFSGRQFSNSRSEMNVSTLELGDSALYLCASSVLAGGQTGELFFGEGSRLTVL.

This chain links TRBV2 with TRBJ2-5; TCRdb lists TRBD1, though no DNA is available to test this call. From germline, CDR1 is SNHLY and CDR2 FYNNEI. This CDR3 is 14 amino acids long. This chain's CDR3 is CASTLRGAGETQYF.

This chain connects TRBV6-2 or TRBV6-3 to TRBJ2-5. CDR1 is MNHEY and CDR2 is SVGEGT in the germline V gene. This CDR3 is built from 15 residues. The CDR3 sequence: CASSYSSSNQETQYF.

The CDR3 is CASRRDREGEAFF. The genes are TRBV6-1 and TRBJ1-1; TCRdb's assignment of TRBD1 cannot be checked, as there is no DNA. In germline, CDR1 is MNHNS, CDR2 SASEGT. CDR3 length equals 13 residues.

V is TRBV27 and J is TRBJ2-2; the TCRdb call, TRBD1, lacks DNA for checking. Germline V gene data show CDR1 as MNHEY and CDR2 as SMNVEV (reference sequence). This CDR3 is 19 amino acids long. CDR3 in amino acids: CASSFRLRDRRVNTGELFF.

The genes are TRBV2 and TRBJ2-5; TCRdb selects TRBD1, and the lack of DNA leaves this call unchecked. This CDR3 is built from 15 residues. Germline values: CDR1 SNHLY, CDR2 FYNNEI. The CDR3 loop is CASSGGTGPQETQYF.